This TCR beta chain stems from a study of blood T cell repertoires in COVID-19. Study-level background: Specimens from acute and convalescent COVID-19 originated in the United States, Italy and Spain. In each case, the material was cDNA or gDNA derived from T cells, B-cell-depleted T cells, or PBMCs.

Authors' analysis steps: The assay estimated nucleated cells by amplifying reference gene primers. The protocol was immunoSEQ multiplex PCR, while the TCRdb copy is restricted to in-frame clones and leaves out a portion. V and J calls and clone size are given by that table; D and trimming were obtained from the DNA. The sample carries 200,000 to 250,000 clones, around 80% recorded once. The CDR3 covers 16 residues. The J segment lost 4 bases and the V segment lost 2 bases, leaving 7 bases of the junction unmatched. Germline CDR1 KGHSH, CDR2 LQKENI. This clone appeared a few times. Sequenced sample: peripheral blood. The origin of this receptor is a man in his forties or fifties with active or convalescent COVID-19. The chain links TRBV18 to TRBJ2-2; TRBD1 agrees at 7 bases. The CDR3 coding sequence is TGTGCCAGCTCACCATCGGACAGGACTTTCACCGGGGAGCTGTTTTTT. Its translation: CASSPSDRTFTGELFF.